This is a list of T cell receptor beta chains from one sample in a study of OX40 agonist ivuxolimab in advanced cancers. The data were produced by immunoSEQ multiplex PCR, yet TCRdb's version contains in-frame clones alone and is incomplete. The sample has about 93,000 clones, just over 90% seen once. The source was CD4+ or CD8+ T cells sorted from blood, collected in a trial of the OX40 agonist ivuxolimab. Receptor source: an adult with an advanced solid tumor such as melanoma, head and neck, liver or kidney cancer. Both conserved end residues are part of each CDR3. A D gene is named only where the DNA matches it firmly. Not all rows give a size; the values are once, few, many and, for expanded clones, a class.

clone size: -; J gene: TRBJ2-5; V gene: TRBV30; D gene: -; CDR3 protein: CAHNMGGKETQYF; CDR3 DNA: TGTGCCCACAATATGGGGGGAAAAGAGACCCAGTACTTC
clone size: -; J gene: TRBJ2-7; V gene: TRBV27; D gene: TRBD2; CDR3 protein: CASSLGPTGLAGGKTYEQYF; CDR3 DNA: TGTGCCAGCAGTTTAGGGCCAACGGGACTAGCGGGAGGGAAAACCTACGAGCAGTACTTC
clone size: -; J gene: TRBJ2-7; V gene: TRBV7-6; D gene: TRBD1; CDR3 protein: CASRLTGPYEQYF; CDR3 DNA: TGTGCCAGCAGACTGACAGGGCCATACGAGCAGTACTTC
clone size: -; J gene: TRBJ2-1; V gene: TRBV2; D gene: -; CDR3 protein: CASSLGREQFF; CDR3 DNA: TGTGCCAGCAGTTTAGGGAGGGAGCAGTTCTTC
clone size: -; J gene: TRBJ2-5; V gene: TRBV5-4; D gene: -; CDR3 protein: CASSSGLATPQETQYF; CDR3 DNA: TGTGCCAGCAGCTCCGGTCTAGCAACTCCGCAAGAGACCCAGTACTTC
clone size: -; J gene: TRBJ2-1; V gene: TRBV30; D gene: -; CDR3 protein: CAWSASRQEQFF; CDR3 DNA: TGTGCCTGGAGTGCGTCTAGGCAAGAGCAGTTCTTC
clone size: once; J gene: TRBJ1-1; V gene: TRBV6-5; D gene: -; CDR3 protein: CASSYSGTSRTEAFF; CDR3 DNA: TGTGCCAGCAGTTACTCGGGCACTAGTAGGACTGAAGCTTTCTTT
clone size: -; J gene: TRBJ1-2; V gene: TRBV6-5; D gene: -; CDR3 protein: CASSVNRAGYTF; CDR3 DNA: TGTGCCAGCAGTGTTAACAGGGCTGGCTACACCTTC
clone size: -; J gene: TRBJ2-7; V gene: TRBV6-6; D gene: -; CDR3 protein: CASSLGQAVQKQYF; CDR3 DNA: TGTGCCAGCAGCCTTGGGCAGGCAGTCCAAAAGCAGTACTTC
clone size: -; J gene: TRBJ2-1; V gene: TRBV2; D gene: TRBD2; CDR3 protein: CASSSSGNSYNEQFF; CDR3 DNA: TGTGCCAGCAGTTCTAGCGGGAACTCCTACAATGAGCAGTTCTTC
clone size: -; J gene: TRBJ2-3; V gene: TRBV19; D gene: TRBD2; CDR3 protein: CASSRGASGSSTDTQYF; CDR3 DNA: TGTGCCAGTAGTAGAGGGGCTAGCGGGTCTAGCACAGATACGCAGTATTTT
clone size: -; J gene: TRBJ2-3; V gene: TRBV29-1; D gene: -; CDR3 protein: CSVASPSTDTQYF; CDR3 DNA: TGCAGCGTCGCTTCACCCAGCACAGATACGCAGTATTTT
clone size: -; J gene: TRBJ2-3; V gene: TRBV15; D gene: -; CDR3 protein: CATNSPFNTQYF; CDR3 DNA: TGTGCCACCAACAGTCCCTTTAATACGCAGTATTTT
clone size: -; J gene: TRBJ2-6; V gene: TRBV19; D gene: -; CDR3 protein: CASSIGGDGGANVLTF; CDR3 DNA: TGTGCCAGTAGTATAGGTGGGGACGGTGGGGCCAACGTCCTGACTTTC
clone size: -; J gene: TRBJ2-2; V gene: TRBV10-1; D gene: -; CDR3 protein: CASSEQRAGADTGELFF; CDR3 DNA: TGCGCCAGCAGTGAACAAAGGGCAGGGGCGGACACCGGGGAGCTGTTTTTT
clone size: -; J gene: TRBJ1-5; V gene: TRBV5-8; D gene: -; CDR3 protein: CASSSDWRNQPQHF; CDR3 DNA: TGTGCCAGCAGCTCAGACTGGCGCAATCAGCCCCAGCATTTT
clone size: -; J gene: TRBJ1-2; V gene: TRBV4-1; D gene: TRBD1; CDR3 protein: CASSQLTGSGYGYTF; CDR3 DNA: TGCGCCAGCAGCCAGCTGACAGGGAGCGGCTATGGCTACACCTTC
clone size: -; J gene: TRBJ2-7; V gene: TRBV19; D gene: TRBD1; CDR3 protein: CASSPGTGKQPEQYF; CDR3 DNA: TGTGCCAGTAGTCCAGGGACAGGAAAACAGCCCGAGCAGTACTTC
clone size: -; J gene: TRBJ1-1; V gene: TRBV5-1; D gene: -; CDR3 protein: CASKLQGGNTEAFF; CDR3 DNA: TGCGCCAGCAAATTACAGGGAGGGAACACTGAAGCTTTCTTT
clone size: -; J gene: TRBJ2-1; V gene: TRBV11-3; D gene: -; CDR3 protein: CASSFGQRNEQFF; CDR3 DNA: TGTGCCAGCAGCTTCGGACAGCGAAATGAGCAGTTCTTC
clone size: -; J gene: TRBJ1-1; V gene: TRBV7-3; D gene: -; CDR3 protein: CASSGDGVRAFF; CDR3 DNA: TGTGCCAGCAGCGGGGACGGGGTGCGTGCTTTCTTT
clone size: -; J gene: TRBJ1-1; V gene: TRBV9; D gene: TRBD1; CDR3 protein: CASSGQGAAEAFF; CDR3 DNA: TGTGCCAGCAGCGGGCAGGGGGCAGCTGAAGCTTTCTTT
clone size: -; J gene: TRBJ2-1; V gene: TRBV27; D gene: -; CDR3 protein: CASSLMSWGNEQFF; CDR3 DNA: TGTGCCAGCAGTTTAATGTCCTGGGGGAATGAGCAGTTCTTC
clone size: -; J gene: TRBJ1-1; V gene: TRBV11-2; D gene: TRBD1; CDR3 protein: CASSPSRTGQAFF; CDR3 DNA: TGTGCCAGCAGCCCTTCCCGGACAGGGCAAGCTTTCTTT
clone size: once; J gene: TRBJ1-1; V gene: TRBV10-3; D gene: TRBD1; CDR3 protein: CATARQGESDTEAFF; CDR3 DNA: TGTGCCACCGCCCGACAGGGGGAGTCTGACACTGAAGCTTTCTTT
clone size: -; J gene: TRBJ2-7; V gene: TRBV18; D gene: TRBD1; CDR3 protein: CASSPGQGEPYEQYF; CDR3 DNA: TGTGCCAGCTCACCGGGACAGGGTGAACCCTACGAGCAGTACTTC
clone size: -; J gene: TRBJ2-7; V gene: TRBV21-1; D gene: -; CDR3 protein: CASSPREISEQYF; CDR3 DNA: TGTGCCAGCAGCCCCAGGGAAATTAGCGAGCAGTACTTC
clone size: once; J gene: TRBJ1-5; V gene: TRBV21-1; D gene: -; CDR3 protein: CASSKKVLTGEKLGNQPQHF; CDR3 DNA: TGTGCCAGCAGCAAAAAAGTCTTGACAGGGGAAAAGTTGGGCAATCAGCCCCAGCATTTT
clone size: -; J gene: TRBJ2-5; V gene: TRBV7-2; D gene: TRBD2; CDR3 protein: CASSLTGGGAQETQYF; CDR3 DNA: TGTGCCAGCAGCTTAACGGGAGGAGGGGCGCAAGAGACCCAGTACTTC
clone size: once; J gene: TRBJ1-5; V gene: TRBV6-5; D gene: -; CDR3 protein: CAVSQQHFNQPQHF; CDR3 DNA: TGTGCCGTCTCCCAGCAGCACTTCAATCAGCCCCAGCATTTT
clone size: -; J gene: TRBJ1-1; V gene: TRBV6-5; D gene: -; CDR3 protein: CASGKRDLNTEAFF; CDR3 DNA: TGTGCCAGCGGAAAGAGAGACTTGAACACTGAAGCTTTCTTT
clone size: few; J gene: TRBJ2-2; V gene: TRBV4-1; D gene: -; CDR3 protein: CASSQADSRGGELFF; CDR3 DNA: TGCGCCAGCAGCCAAGCTGACAGTAGAGGCGGGGAGCTGTTTTTT
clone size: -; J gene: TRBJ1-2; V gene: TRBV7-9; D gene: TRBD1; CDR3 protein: CASSLDRGLKGDYGYTF; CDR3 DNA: TGTGCCAGCAGCTTAGACAGGGGGCTCAAGGGGGACTATGGCTACACCTTC
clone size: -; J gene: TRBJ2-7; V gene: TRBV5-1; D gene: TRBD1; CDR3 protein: CASSPGTATYEQYF; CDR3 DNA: TGCGCCAGCAGCCCCGGGACAGCGACCTACGAGCAGTACTTC
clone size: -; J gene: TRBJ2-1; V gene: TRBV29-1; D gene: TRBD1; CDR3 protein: CSVQGQTYNEQFF; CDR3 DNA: TGCAGCGTCCAGGGACAGACATACAATGAGCAGTTCTTC
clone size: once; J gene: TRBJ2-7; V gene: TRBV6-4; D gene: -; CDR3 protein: CASSDSGGDRESYEQYF; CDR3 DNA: TGTGCCAGCAGTGACTCGGGGGGGGACAGAGAGTCCTACGAGCAGTACTTC
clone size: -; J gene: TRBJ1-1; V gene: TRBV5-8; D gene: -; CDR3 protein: CASILAPNTEAFF; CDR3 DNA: TGTGCCAGCATACTTGCCCCGAACACTGAAGCTTTCTTT
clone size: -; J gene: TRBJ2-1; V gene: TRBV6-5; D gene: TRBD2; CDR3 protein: CASSYRTSGGADEQFF; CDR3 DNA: TGTGCCAGCAGTTACCGGACTAGCGGGGGGGCCGATGAGCAGTTCTTC
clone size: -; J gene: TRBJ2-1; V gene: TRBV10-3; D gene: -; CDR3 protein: CAISAGEWDNEQFF; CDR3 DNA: TGTGCCATCAGTGCGGGGGAATGGGACAATGAGCAGTTCTTC
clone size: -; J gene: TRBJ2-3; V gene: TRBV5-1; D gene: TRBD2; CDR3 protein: CASSLGLAVFTDTQYF; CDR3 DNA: TGCGCCAGCAGCTTGGGGCTAGCGGTTTTCACAGATACGCAGTATTTT
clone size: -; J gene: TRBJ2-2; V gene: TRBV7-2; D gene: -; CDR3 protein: CASSLGGRGGELFF; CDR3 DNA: TGTGCCAGCAGCTTAGGGGGTAGGGGCGGGGAGCTGTTTTTT
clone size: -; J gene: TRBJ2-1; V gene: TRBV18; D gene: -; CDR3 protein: CASSPVDRNNEQFF; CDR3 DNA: TGTGCCAGCTCACCAGTGGACAGAAACAATGAGCAGTTCTTC
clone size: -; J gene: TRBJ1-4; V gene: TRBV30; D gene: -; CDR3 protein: CAWSNGQNEKLFF; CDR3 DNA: TGTGCCTGGAGTAACGGACAGAATGAAAAACTGTTTTTT
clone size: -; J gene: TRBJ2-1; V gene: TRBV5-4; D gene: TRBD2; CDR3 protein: CASSSGLAGGKNEQFF; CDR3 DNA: TGTGCCAGCAGCTCGGGACTAGCGGGGGGTAAAAATGAGCAGTTCTTC
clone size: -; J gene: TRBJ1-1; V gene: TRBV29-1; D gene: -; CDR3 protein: CSAMNTEAFF; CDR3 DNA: TGCAGCGCCATGAACACTGAAGCTTTCTTT
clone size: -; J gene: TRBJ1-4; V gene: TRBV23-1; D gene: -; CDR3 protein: CATPVGRHSTNEKLFF; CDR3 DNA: TGCGCCACCCCAGTGGGGCGGCATTCAACTAATGAAAAACTGTTTTTT
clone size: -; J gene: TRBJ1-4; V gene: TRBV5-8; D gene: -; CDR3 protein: CASSWEPGEKLFF; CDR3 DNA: TGTGCCAGCAGCTGGGAACCGGGAGAAAAACTGTTTTTT
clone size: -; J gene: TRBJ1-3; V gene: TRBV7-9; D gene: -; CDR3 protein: CASSFEGNSGNTIYF; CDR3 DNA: TGTGCCAGCAGCTTCGAGGGGAACTCTGGAAACACCATATATTTT
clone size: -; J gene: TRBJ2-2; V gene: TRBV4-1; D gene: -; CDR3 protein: CASSPGDRGGELFF; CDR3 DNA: TGCGCCAGCAGCCCGGGGGACCGCGGCGGGGAGCTGTTTTTT
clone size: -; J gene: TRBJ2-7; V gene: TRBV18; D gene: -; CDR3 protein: CASSPEGGSSYEQYF; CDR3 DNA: TGTGCCAGCTCACCAGAAGGCGGCAGCTCCTACGAGCAGTACTTC
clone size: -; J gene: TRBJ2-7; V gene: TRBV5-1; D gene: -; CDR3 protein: CASSLETDSPNRQYF; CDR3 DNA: TGCGCCAGCAGCTTGGAGACGGACAGCCCCAACCGGCAGTACTTC
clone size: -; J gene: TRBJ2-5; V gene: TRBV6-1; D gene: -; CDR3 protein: CASSRTTTETQYF; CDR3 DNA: TGTGCCAGCAGTAGGACTACGACGGAGACCCAGTACTTC
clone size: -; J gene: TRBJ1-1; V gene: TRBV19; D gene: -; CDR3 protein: CASSQQGNTEAFF; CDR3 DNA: TGTGCCAGTAGCCAACAGGGGAACACTGAAGCTTTCTTT
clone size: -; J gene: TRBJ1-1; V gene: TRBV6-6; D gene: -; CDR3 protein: CASSFRVTEAFF; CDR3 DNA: TGTGCCAGCAGTTTCAGGGTCACTGAAGCTTTCTTT